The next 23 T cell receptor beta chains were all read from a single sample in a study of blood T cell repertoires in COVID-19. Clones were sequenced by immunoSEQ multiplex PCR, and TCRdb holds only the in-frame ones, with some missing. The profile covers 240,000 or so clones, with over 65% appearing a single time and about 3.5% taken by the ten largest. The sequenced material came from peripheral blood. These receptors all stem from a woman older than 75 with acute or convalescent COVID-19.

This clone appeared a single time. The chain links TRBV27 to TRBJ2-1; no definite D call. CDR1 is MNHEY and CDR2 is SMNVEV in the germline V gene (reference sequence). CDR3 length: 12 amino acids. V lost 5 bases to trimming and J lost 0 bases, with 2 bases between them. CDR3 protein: CASSRSYNEQFF. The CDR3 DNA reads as TGTGCCAGCAGTCGCTCCTACAATGAGCAGTTCTTC.

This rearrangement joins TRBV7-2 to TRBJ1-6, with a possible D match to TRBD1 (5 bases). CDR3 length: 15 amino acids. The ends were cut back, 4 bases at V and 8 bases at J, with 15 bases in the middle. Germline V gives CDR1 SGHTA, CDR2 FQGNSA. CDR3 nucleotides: TGTGCCAGCAGCTCTTACACAGGAGCCTATTCACCCCTCCACTTT. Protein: CASSSYTGAYSPLHF.

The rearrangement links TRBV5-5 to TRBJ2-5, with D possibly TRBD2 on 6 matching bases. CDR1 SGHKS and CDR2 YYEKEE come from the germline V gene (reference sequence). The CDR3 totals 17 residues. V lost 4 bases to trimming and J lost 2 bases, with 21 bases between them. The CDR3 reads CASSLSRSGGRQETQYF. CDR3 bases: TGTGCCAGCAGCCTCTCTCGCTCAGGAGGGAGACAAGAGACCCAGTACTTC.

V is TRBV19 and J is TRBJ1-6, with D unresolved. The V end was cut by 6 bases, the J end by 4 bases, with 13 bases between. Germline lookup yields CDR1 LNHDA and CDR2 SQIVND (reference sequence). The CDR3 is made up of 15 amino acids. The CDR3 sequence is CASSILSNYNSPLHF. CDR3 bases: TGTGCCAGTAGCATCCTGAGCAATTATAATTCACCCCTCCACTTT.

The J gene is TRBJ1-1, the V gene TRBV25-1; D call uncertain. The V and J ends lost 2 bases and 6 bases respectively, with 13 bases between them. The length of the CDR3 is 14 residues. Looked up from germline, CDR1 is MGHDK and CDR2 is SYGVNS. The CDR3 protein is CASSEGGGTAEAFF. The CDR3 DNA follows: TGTGCCAGCAGTGAAGGAGGTGGAACCGCTGAAGCTTTCTTT.

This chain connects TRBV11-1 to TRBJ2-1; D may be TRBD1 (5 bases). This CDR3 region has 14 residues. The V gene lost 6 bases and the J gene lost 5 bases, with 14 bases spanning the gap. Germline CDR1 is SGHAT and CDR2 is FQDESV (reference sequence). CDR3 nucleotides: TGTGCCAGCAGTCAAGGGTTAGGGGACAATGAGCAGTTCTTC. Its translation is CASSQGLGDNEQFF.

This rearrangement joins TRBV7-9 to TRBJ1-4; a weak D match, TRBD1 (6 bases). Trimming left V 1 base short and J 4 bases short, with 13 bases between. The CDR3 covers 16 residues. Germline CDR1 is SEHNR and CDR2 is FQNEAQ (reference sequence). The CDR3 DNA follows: TGTGCCAGCAGCTTAGGAGGACAGCGCGTTAATGAAAAACTGTTTTTT. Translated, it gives CASSLGGQRVNEKLFF.

The CDR3 DNA is TGCGCCAGCAGTGAGTCGGGCAGGGCGAATGAGCAGTTCTTC. Translation gives CASSESGRANEQFF. This rearrangement joins TRBV10-1 to TRBJ2-1, with D possibly matching TRBD1 (5 bases). This CDR3 is built from 14 residues. V lost 0 bases and J 7 bases, leaving 10 bases between the germline ends. Germline loops: CDR1 WNHNN, CDR2 SYGVQD (reference sequence).

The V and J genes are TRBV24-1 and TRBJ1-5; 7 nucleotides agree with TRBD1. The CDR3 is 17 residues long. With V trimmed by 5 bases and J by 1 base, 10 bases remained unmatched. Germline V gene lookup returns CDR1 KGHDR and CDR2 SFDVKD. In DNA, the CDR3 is TGTGCCACCAGTGGATCGGCAGGGGGTCCGAGCAATCAGCCCCAGCATTTT. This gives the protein CATSGSAGGPSNQPQHF.

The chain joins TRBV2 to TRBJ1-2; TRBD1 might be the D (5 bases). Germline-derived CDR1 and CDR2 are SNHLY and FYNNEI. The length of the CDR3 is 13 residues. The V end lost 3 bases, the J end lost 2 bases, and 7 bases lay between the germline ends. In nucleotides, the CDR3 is TGTGCCAGCAGTGAGGGGGGGAACTATGGCTACACCTTC. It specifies CASSEGGNYGYTF.

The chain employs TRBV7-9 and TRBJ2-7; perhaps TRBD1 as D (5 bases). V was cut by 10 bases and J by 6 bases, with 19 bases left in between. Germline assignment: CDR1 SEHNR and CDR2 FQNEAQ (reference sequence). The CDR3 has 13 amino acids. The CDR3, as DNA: TGTGCCACGTCGGCGCAGGGTACGAGCGAGCAGTACTTC. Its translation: CATSAQGTSEQYF.

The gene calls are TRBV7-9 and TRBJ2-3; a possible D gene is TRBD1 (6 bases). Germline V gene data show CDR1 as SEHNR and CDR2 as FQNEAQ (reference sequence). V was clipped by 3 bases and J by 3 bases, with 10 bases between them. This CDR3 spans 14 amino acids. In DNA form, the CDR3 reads TGTGCCAGCAGCTTTTACAGGGTAACAGATACGCAGTATTTT. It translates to CASSFYRVTDTQYF.

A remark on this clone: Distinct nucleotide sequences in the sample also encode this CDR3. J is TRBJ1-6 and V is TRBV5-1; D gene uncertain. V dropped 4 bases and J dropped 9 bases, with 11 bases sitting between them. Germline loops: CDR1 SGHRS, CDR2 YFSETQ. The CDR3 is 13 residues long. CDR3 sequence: CASSLAGISPLHF. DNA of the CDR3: TGCGCCAGCAGCCTGGCGGGAATTTCACCCCTCCACTTT.

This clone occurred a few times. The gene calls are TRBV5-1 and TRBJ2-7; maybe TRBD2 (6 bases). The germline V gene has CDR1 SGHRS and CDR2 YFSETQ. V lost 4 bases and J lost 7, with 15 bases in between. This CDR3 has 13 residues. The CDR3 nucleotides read TGCGCCAGCAGCGTTGCGGGGTCTAGGGAGCAGTACTTC. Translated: CASSVAGSREQYF.

The CDR3 region has the DNA TGTGCCAGCAGCAACCCGACAGGGGGGAGTTACGAGCAGTACTTC. Residues: CASSNPTGGSYEQYF. J is TRBJ2-7 and V is TRBV3-1 (or the pseudogene TRBV3-2); 9 bases agree with TRBD1. Germline V CDR1 and CDR2: LGHDT, YNNKEL (reference sequence). Trimming removed 5 bases from V and 4 bases from J; junction bases left unmatched: 9. The CDR3 extends over 15 amino acids.

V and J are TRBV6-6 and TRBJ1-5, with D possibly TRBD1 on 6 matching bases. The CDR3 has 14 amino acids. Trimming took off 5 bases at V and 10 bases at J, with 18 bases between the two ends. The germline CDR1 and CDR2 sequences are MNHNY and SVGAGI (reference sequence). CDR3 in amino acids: CASSDQGFSGPQHF. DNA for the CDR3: TGTGCCAGCAGTGACCAGGGGTTCTCGGGACCCCAGCATTTT.

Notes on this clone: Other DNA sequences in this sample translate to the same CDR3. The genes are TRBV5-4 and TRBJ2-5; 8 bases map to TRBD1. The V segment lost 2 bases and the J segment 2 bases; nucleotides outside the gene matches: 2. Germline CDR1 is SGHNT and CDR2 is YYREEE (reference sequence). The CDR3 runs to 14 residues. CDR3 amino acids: CASSFGQGQETQYF. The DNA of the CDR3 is TGTGCCAGCAGCTTCGGACAGGGACAAGAGACCCAGTACTTC.

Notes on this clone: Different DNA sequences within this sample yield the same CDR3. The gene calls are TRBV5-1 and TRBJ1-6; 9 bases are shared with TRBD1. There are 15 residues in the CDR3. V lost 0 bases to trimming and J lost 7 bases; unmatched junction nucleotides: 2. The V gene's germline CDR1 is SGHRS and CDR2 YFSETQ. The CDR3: CASSLGQGGNSPLHF. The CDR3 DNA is TGCGCCAGCAGCTTGGGACAGGGGGGGAATTCACCCCTCCACTTT.

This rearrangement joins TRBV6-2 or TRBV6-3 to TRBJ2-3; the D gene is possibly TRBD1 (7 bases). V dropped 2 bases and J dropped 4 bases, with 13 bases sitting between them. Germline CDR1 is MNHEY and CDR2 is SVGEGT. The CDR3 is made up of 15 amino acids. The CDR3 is CASSYPRGRSDTQYF. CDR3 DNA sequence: TGTGCCAGCAGTTACCCCAGGGGGAGGTCAGATACGCAGTATTTT.

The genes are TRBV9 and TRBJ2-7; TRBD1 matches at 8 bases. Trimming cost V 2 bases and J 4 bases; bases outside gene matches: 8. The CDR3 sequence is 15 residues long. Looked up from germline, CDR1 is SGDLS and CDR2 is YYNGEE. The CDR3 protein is CASSVRDRFTYEQYF. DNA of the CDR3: TGTGCCAGCAGCGTCCGGGACAGGTTCACTTACGAGCAGTACTTC.

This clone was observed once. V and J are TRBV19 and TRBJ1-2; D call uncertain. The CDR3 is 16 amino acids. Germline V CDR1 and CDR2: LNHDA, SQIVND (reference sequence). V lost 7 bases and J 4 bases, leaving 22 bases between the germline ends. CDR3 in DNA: TGTGCCAGTACGACCTATAGAGGGCGACCTTCCTATGGCTACACCTTC. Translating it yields CASTTYRGRPSYGYTF.

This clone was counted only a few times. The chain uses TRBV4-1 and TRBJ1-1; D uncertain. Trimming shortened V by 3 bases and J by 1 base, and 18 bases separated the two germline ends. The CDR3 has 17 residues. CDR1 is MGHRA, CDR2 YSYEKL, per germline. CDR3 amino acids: CASSHEPPRKTNTEAFF. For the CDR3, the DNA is TGCGCCAGCAGCCACGAACCCCCCAGGAAAACGAACACTGAAGCTTTCTTT.

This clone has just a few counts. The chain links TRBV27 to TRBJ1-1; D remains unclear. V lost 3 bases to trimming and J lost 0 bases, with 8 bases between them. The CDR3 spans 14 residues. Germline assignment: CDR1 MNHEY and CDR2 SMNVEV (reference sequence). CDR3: CASSFGPMNTEAFF. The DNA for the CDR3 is TGTGCCAGCAGTTTTGGGCCCATGAACACTGAAGCTTTCTTT.